These T cell receptor beta chains were read from a single sample in a study of blood T cell repertoires in COVID-19. The repertoire was sequenced with immunoSEQ multiplex PCR; TCRdb's copy has only in-frame clones and lacks some. Of around 250,000 clones detected, approximately 89% appear once; the ten largest clones hold around 3.2%. The sequenced material came from PBMCs or T cells enriched from blood (not recorded which). These TCRs come from a woman between 40 and 50 years old who had been exposed to COVID-19. Both conserved end residues are part of each CDR3. D genes are given only for firm matches. Expanded clones are given a class, and other clones once, few, many or no size at all.

abundance,v_gene,j_gene,d_gene,CDR3nt,CDR3aa
.,TRBV5-6,TRBJ2-2,.,TGTGCCAGCAGCTTGGGGTGGCAGGTTAACACCGGGGAGCTGTTTTTT,CASSLGWQVNTGELFF
once,TRBV27,TRBJ1-1,TRBD1,TGTGCCAGCAGTTCCGGGACAGGGGGCAATGTGAACACTGAAGCTTTCTTT,CASSSGTGGNVNTEAFF
.,TRBV2,TRBJ1-2,TRBD1,TGTGCCAGCAGTCCGGGACAGGGAGGCTATGGCTACACCTTC,CASSPGQGGYGYTF
.,TRBV6-2/TRBV6-3,TRBJ2-7,.,TGTGCCAGCAGTTACTCAGGGGGACCCTACGAGCAGTACTTC,CASSYSGGPYEQYF
once,TRBV30,TRBJ2-1,.,TGTGCCTGGAGGGGTACAGGGAGATTAGGCATGGATGAGCAGTTCTTC,CAWRGTGRLGMDEQFF
.,TRBV24-1,TRBJ2-5,TRBD2,TGTGCCACCAGTGATCGGCTGACTAGCGGGAGGGCCTTTCGAGAGACCCAGTACTTC,CATSDRLTSGRAFRETQYF
few,TRBV5-4,TRBJ2-3,.,TGTGCCAGCAGCTCTAGTGCAGATACGCAGTATTTT,CASSSSADTQYF
.,TRBV5-1,TRBJ2-5,TRBD1,TGCGCCAGCACAGAACAGGGGGCAGAGACCCAGTACTTC,CASTEQGAETQYF
.,TRBV6-4,TRBJ1-2,.,TGTGCCAGCAGGGATCAGGGTTTTGGTGGCTACACCTTC,CASRDQGFGGYTF
.,TRBV27,TRBJ2-3,TRBD2,TGTGCCAGCAGTCCTTTCAGCAATAGCGGGAGTAGCCATACGCAGTATTTT,CASSPFSNSGSSHTQYF
.,TRBV7-9,TRBJ2-1,.,TGTGCCAGCAGCTTAATCTGGGACACCGACAATGAGCAGTTCTTC,CASSLIWDTDNEQFF